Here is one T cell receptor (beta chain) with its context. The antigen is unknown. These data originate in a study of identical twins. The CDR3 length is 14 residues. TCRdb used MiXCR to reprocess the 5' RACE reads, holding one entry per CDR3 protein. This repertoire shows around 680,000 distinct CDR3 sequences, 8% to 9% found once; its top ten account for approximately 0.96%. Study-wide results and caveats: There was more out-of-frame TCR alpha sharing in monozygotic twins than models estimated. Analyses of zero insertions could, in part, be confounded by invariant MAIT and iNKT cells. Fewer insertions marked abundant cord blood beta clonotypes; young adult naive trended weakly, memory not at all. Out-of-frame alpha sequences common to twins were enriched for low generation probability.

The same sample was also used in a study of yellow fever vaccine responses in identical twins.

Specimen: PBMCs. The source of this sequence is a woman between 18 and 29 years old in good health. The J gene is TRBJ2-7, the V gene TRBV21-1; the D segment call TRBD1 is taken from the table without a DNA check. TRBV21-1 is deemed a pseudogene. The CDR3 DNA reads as TGTGCCAGCAGCAAACCCCTAGCCTGCTACGAGCAGTACTTC. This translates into CASSKPLACYEQYF.